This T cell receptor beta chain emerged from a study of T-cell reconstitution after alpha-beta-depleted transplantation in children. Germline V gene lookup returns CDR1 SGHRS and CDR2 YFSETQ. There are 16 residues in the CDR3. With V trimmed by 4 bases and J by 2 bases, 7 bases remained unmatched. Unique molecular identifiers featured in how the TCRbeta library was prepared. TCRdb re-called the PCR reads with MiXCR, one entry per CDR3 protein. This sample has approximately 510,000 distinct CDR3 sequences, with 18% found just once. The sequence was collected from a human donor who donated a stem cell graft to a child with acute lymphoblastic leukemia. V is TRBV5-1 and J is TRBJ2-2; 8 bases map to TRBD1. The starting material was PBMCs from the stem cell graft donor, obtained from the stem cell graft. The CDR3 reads CASSPRRGPNTGELFF. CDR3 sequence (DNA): TGCGCCAGCAGCCCCCGCAGGGGGCCCAACACCGGGGAGCTGTTTTTT.